A selection of T cell receptor beta chains follows, all from one sample in a study of Ad26.COV2.S vaccination and SARS-CoV-2 variants. Sequencing used immunoSEQ multiplex PCR; TCRdb keeps in-frame clones, though not all of them. The sample lists about 680,000 clones, around 90% occurring once. Sequenced material: peripheral blood, taken in a trial of Ad26.COV2.S vaccine versus placebo. The receptor set was obtained from a person between 18 and 65 years old who received the Ad26.COV2.S COVID-19 vaccine or a placebo. CDR3s include the opening cysteine and the closing phenylalanine or tryptophan. A D gene is named only where the DNA matches it firmly. Rows give clone size only sometimes, using once, few, many, or a class for an expanded clone.

j_gene,abundance,v_gene,d_gene,CDR3nt,CDR3aa
TRBJ1-4,NA,TRBV6-6,NA,TGTGCCAGCAGTTATCCCCCCCGGGAATCAGGCGAAAAACTGTTTTTT,CASSYPPRESGEKLFF
TRBJ2-5,NA,TRBV6-6,TRBD1,TGTGCCAGCAGTTACTCGGGTGGGACAGCGCAAGAGACCCAGTACTTC,CASSYSGGTAQETQYF
TRBJ1-1,NA,TRBV25-1,NA,TGTGCCACCTCCCCCACATCGAACACTGAAGCTTTCTTT,CATSPTSNTEAFF
TRBJ2-7,NA,TRBV30,NA,TGTGCCTGGTCGCCGGGACGGGACTACGAGCAGTACTTC,CAWSPGRDYEQYF
TRBJ1-2,NA,TRBV7-8,TRBD1,TGTGCCAGCAGCTCGGGCGTCTCTGGGGGGACAGGCCACTATGGCTACACCTTC,CASSSGVSGGTGHYGYTF
TRBJ2-1,NA,TRBV5-1,NA,TGCGCCAGCAGCACCCTAGGGAATGAGCAGTTCTTC,CASSTLGNEQFF
TRBJ2-7,NA,TRBV5-8,NA,TGTGCCAGCAGCTTGTCAGGGCCCACCTCCTACGAGCAGTACTTC,CASSLSGPTSYEQYF
TRBJ1-1,NA,TRBV2,TRBD1,TGTGCCAGCAGTGAAGGGGACAGGCCCACTGAAGCTTTCTTT,CASSEGDRPTEAFF
TRBJ2-1,NA,TRBV6-1,NA,TGTGCCAGCAGTGAAGCGAGAGGGATCGAGTTCTTC,CASSEARGIEFF
TRBJ2-7,NA,TRBV10-3,TRBD1,TGTGCCACGGTCCGGGACAGGGCTTTCTACGAGCAGTACTTC,CATVRDRAFYEQYF
TRBJ1-3,NA,TRBV4-3,NA,TGCGCCAGCAGCCAAGATCGTCCAGGCTTCTCTGGAAACACCATATATTTT,CASSQDRPGFSGNTIYF
TRBJ2-2,few,TRBV7-9,NA,TGTGCCAGCAGCTTAGTGGGTAGCTACACCGGGGAGCTGTTTTTT,CASSLVGSYTGELFF
TRBJ2-7,NA,TRBV18,NA,TGTGCCAGCTCACTGGACGGACTCTCCTACGAGCAGTACTTC,CASSLDGLSYEQYF
TRBJ2-7,NA,TRBV3-1/TRBV3-2,TRBD1,TGTGCCAGCAGCCAAGCTTCCCGGGACAGGTCTTACGAGCAGTACTTC,CASSQASRDRSYEQYF
TRBJ2-5,NA,TRBV6-2/TRBV6-3,NA,TGTGCCAGCAGTTACGGTTCCCTAGTTACAACTGGGACCCAGTACTTC,CASSYGSLVTTGTQYF
TRBJ2-7,few,TRBV7-2,NA,TGTGCCAGCAGCTTAGCCCCGGAGTACGAGCAGTACTTC,CASSLAPEYEQYF
TRBJ2-1,NA,TRBV6-1,NA,TGTGCCAGCAGTGAATTCCAGGGAACAAACAATGAGCAGTTCTTC,CASSEFQGTNNEQFF
TRBJ1-2,NA,TRBV30,NA,TGTGCCTGGACTCCGGGAGGGAGACTTGGCTACACCTTC,CAWTPGGRLGYTF
TRBJ2-6,NA,TRBV19,NA,TGTGCCAGTAGTAGGCAGTCCAGCTCTGGGGCCAACGTCCTGACTTTC,CASSRQSSSGANVLTF
TRBJ2-3,NA,TRBV29-1,NA,TGCAGCGTTGGGGGGACGCTAACAGATACGCAGTATTTT,CSVGGTLTDTQYF
TRBJ1-2,NA,TRBV18,TRBD1,TGTGCCAGCTCACCATGGCAGGGGGGTGACTATGGCTACACCTTC,CASSPWQGGDYGYTF
TRBJ1-2,once,TRBV14,NA,TGTGCCAGCAGCCCGCGGCGGGGAGGTTCGGGCTACACCTTC,CASSPRRGGSGYTF
TRBJ1-1,NA,TRBV27,TRBD1,TGTGCCAGCCGCCAATTGACAGGGGCGAACACTGAAGCTTTCTTT,CASRQLTGANTEAFF
TRBJ2-5,once,TRBV7-9,TRBD2,TGTGCCAGCAGTTCCCCGACTAGCGGGAGAGGGACGTACCAAGAGACCCAGTACTTC,CASSSPTSGRGTYQETQYF
TRBJ1-1,NA,TRBV9,NA,TGTGCCAGCAGCGTAGTCGCGGGAAGGGAAGCTTTCTTT,CASSVVAGREAFF
TRBJ1-5,NA,TRBV18,NA,TGTGCCAGCTCACCAGGAGGGAGCAATCAGCCCCAGCATTTT,CASSPGGSNQPQHF
TRBJ1-1,NA,TRBV6-6,NA,TGTGCCAGCAGTTACAGGAGTGAAGCTTTCTTT,CASSYRSEAFF
TRBJ2-5,NA,TRBV7-3,NA,TGTGCCAGCAGCCGGGATGGGCAAAAGACCCAGTACTTC,CASSRDGQKTQYF
TRBJ2-1,NA,TRBV6-2/TRBV6-3,TRBD2,TGTGCCAGCAGTTCCTCGGGGGGCTACAATGAGCAGTTCTTC,CASSSSGGYNEQFF
TRBJ1-2,few,TRBV13,TRBD1,TGTGCCAGCAGCTTAGGCTGGGACAGTAGGAGCTACACCTTC,CASSLGWDSRSYTF
TRBJ1-1,NA,TRBV5-1,NA,TGCGCCAGCAGCTTCACGAACCAGAACACTGAAGCTTTCTTT,CASSFTNQNTEAFF
TRBJ1-1,few,TRBV2,NA,TGTGCCAGCGGAGGCCAGGGGTGGACTGAAGCTTTCTTT,CASGGQGWTEAFF
TRBJ2-7,NA,TRBV5-5,NA,TGTGCCAGCAGCTTGGGGGGGACCTACGAGCAGTACTTC,CASSLGGTYEQYF
TRBJ1-1,NA,TRBV12-3/TRBV12-4,NA,TGTGCCAGCAGCCTTCGAACGGGAGCTTTCTTT,CASSLRTGAFF